Listed here are 9 T cell receptor beta chains from one sample, sequenced in a study of T cell responses to AZD1222 COVID-19 vaccine. TCRdb's table, derived via immunoSEQ multiplex PCR, lists solely in-frame clones and lacks some. The sample has more than 90,000 clones; about nine tenths are singletons. The sequences come from peripheral blood, collected 28 days after the second AZD1222 dose. The receptors were sampled from an adult who received the AZD1222 COVID-19 vaccine.

This clone occurred once. This rearrangement joins TRBV19 to TRBJ2-7, with D unclear. The CDR3 contains 13 residues. Germline CDR1 LNHDA, CDR2 SQIVND (reference sequence). V lost 5 bases and J 3 bases, leaving 11 bases between the germline ends. The CDR3 loop is CASSDQALYEQYF. CDR3 nucleotide sequence: TGTGCCAGTAGTGATCAAGCCCTCTACGAGCAGTACTTC. Supplemented by reference TRBV19 and TRBJ2-7, the full variable domain reads DGGITQSPKYLFRKEGQNVTLSCEQNLNHDAMYWYRQDPGQGLRLIYYSQIVNDFQKGDIAEGYSVSREKKESFPLTVTSAQKNPTAFYLCASSDQALYEQYFGPGTRLTVT.

The V gene is TRBV19, the J gene TRBJ2-5; 7 positions match TRBD1. The ends lost 4 bases at V and 4 bases at J; junction bases unmatched: 6. This CDR3 has 14 amino acids. Germline V gene sequence: CDR1 LNHDA, CDR2 SQIVND (reference sequence). The CDR3 is CASSKRQGTETQYF. The CDR3 nucleotides read TGTGCCAGTAGTAAAAGACAGGGAACAGAGACCCAGTACTTC.

The chain is built from TRBV12-5 and TRBJ1-4, with D tentatively TRBD1 (5 bases). V dropped 6 bases and J dropped 7 bases, with 24 bases sitting between them. Germline V gives CDR1 LGHNT, CDR2 FRNRAP. The CDR3 runs 17 residues. The CDR3 is CASGLGTSGLLSEKLFF. As DNA, the CDR3 is TGTGCTAGTGGGCTCGGGACCTCGGGACTCCTGTCTGAAAAACTGTTTTTT. Combining the CDR3 with reference TRBV12-5 and TRBJ1-4 gives the whole variable domain DARVTQTPRHKVTEMGQEVTMRCQPILGHNTVFWYRQTMMQGLELLAYFRNRAPLDDSGMPKDRFSAEMPDATLATLKIQPSEPRDSAVYFCASGLGTSGLLSEKLFFGSGTQLSVL.

The genes are TRBV28 and TRBJ1-2; the D gene is possibly TRBD1 (5 bases). V was trimmed by 2 bases and J by 7 bases, leaving 11 bases between them. Germline V lookup: CDR1 MDHEN, CDR2 SYDVKM. CDR3 size: 13 residues. CDR3: CASSLQGERGYTF. CDR3 coding DNA: TGTGCCAGCAGTTTACAGGGTGAACGTGGCTACACCTTC.

This chain connects TRBV19 to TRBJ1-5; D might be TRBD1 (5 bases). V was clipped by 5 bases and J by 3 bases, with 11 bases between them. Germline V gene data show CDR1 as LNHDA and CDR2 as SQIVND (reference sequence). CDR3 length: 14 amino acids. In nucleotides, the CDR3 is TGTGCCAGTAGTGCCCTGGGGACCAATCAGCCCCAGCATTTT. Translated, it gives CASSALGTNQPQHF. Supplemented by reference TRBV19 and TRBJ1-5, the full variable domain reads DGGITQSPKYLFRKEGQNVTLSCEQNLNHDAMYWYRQDPGQGLRLIYYSQIVNDFQKGDIAEGYSVSREKKESFPLTVTSAQKNPTAFYLCASSALGTNQPQHFGDGTRLSIL.

The DNA for the CDR3 is TGCGCCAGCAGTCGGGGACAGTTTAGCTCTGGAAACACCATATATTTT. Its protein is CASSRGQFSSGNTIYF. The V call is TRBV5-1, the J call TRBJ1-3; TRBD1 matches at 7 bases. Trimming removed 5 bases from V and 0 bases from J; junction bases left unmatched: 8. The CDR3 contains 16 residues. Germline CDR1 and CDR2: SGHRS and YFSETQ.

This rearrangement joins TRBV5-4 to TRBJ1-2; TRBD1 might be the D (5 bases). This CDR3 has 14 amino acids. Trimming removed 4 bases from V and 2 bases from J, with 12 bases in between. Germline V gives CDR1 SGHNT, CDR2 YYREEE (reference sequence). CDR3 in amino acids: CASSPLDRNYGYTF. CDR3 sequence (DNA): TGTGCCAGCAGCCCCCTTGACAGAAACTATGGCTACACCTTC.

The chain employs TRBV28 and TRBJ1-1, with 8 bases that match TRBD1. Trimming at V came to 5 bases and at J to 8 bases, leaving 4 bases not matched to a gene. CDR3 length: 12 residues. Germline V gene lookup returns CDR1 MDHEN and CDR2 SYDVKM. Written as DNA, the CDR3 is TGTGCCAGCAGTCCGGGGACAGGCGAAGCTTTCTTT. It encodes CASSPGTGEAFF. Full variable domain (missing parts from reference TRBV28 and TRBJ1-1): DVKVTQSSRYLVKRTGEKVFLECVQDMDHENMFWYRQDPGLGLRLIYFSYDVKMKEKGDIPEGYSVSREKKERFSLILESASTNQTSMYLCASSPGTGEAFFGQGTRLTVV.

The chain uses TRBV4-1 and TRBJ2-5, with D possibly matching TRBD1 (6 bases). Trimming stripped 1 base from V and 4 bases from J, with 10 bases between. The CDR3 runs to 14 residues. The germline V gene has CDR1 MGHRA and CDR2 YSYEKL. The CDR3: CASSQGQGPETQYF. The CDR3 DNA reads TGCGCCAGCAGCCAAGGCCAGGGGCCAGAGACCCAGTACTTC.